The present TCR beta chain was sequenced within a study of blood T cell repertoires in COVID-19. Study at large: Acute-phase and convalescent COVID-19 samples originated in the United States, Italy and Spain.

Between the trimmed V and J ends, which lost 5 bases and 3 bases, there was a span of 7 bases. The CDR3 spans 12 residues. CDR1 SGHTA and CDR2 FQGNSA come from the germline V gene. On this clone itself: Other DNA sequences in this specimen translate into the identical CDR3.

Original methodology: Using reference gene primer amplification, nucleated cell counts were estimated. Sequenced by immunoSEQ multiplex PCR; TCRdb stores in-frame clones only, minus some. The V and J calls and clone size are taken from that table; D and trimming were inferred from the DNA. The sample has some 270,000 clones, about 88% seen once. The sequence was collected from a woman between 40 and 55 years old who had recovered from COVID-19. V usage is TRBV7-2 and J usage is TRBJ2-5, with D possibly being TRBD1 (6 bases). Source material: peripheral blood. The CDR3 region is CASSRQEETQYF. CDR3 sequence (DNA): TGTGCCAGCAGCCGACAGGAAGAGACCCAGTACTTC.